The 30 T cell receptor beta chains below come from one sample, sequenced in a study of CD8 T cells in Susac syndrome. Reverse transcription of roughly 0.5 to 1 ug RNA was carried out with random hexamers. TCRdb independently ran MiXCR on the immunoSEQ multiplex PCR reads; one entry per CDR3 protein. The top ten hold about 0.11% of the sample, which has 250,000 to 350,000 distinct CDR3 sequences, approximately 81% seen once. Sequencing was done on a sample of CD8+ T cells from PBMCs. These TCRs come from a human donor with multiple sclerosis.

The V call is TRBV5-6, the J call TRBJ1-5; TRBD1 might be the D (5 bases). The V end lost 4 bases, the J end lost 6 bases, and 8 bases lay between the germline ends. The CDR3 spans 12 residues. CDR1 is SGHDT, CDR2 YYEEEE, per germline. CDR3 nucleotides: TGTGCCAGCAGCCGAGGGACTCAGCCCCAGCATTTT. It encodes CASSRGTQPQHF.

The genes are TRBV9 and TRBJ2-3; a weak D match, TRBD2 (7 bases). The V gene's germline CDR1 is SGDLS and CDR2 YYNGEE. The CDR3 has 14 amino acids. V dropped 0 bases and J dropped 4 bases, with 9 bases sitting between them. The CDR3 loop reads CASSVVGGADTQYF. The CDR3 nucleotides read TGTGCCAGCAGCGTAGTAGGGGGGGCAGATACGCAGTATTTT. The full variable domain, rest sourced from reference TRBV9 and TRBJ2-3, is DSGVTQTPKHLITATGQRVTLRCSPRSGDLSVYWYQQSLDQGLQFLIQYYNGEERAKGNILERFSAQQFPDLHSELNLSSLELGDSALYFCASSVVGGADTQYFGPGTRLTVL.

This clonotype is a singleton in its sample. This chain uses TRBV28 with TRBJ1-5, with D unclear. The V gene lost 2 bases and the J gene lost 1 base, with 12 bases spanning the gap. CDR1 is MDHEN, CDR2 SYDVKM, per germline. This CDR3 spans 16 amino acids. Here the CDR3 reads CASSLGSGMSNQPQHF. As DNA, the CDR3 is TGTGCCAGCAGTTTAGGTTCGGGGATGAGCAATCAGCCCCAGCATTTT. The full variable domain, rest sourced from reference TRBV28 and TRBJ1-5, is DVKVTQSSRYLVKRTGEKVFLECVQDMDHENMFWYRQDPGLGLRLIYFSYDVKMKEKGDIPEGYSVSREKKERFSLILESASTNQTSMYLCASSLGSGMSNQPQHFGDGTRLSIL.

The genes are TRBV27 and TRBJ1-1; D remains ambiguous. Between the trimmed V and J ends, which lost 4 bases and 1 base, there was a span of 10 bases. CDR1 MNHEY and CDR2 SMNVEV come from the germline V gene (reference sequence). The CDR3 is made up of 14 amino acids. CDR3 sequence: CASSWIGGNTEAFF. DNA of the CDR3: TGTGCCAGCAGTTGGATTGGCGGGAACACTGAAGCTTTCTTT.

The chain recombines TRBV6-5 with TRBJ2-1; D may match TRBD1 or TRBD2 (6 bases each). Trimming took off 2 bases at V and 0 bases at J, with 14 bases between the two ends. This CDR3 comprises 17 residues. Germline CDR1 reads MNHEY; CDR2 reads SVGAGI. CDR3 amino acids: CASSYEGGVGSYNEQFF. DNA for the CDR3: TGTGCCAGCAGTTACGAGGGGGGAGTCGGCTCCTACAATGAGCAGTTCTTC.

J is TRBJ2-4 and V is TRBV27; 11 bases match TRBD2. The ends lost 5 bases at V and 2 bases at J; junction bases unmatched: 5. The CDR3 is 16 residues long. Germline CDR1 reads MNHEY; CDR2 reads SMNVEV (reference sequence). The CDR3 reads CASSPLAGGTKNIQYF. The CDR3 nucleotides are TGTGCCAGCAGTCCCTTAGCGGGAGGGACCAAAAACATTCAGTACTTC.

The table lists this clonotype with a few counts. The rearrangement links TRBV18 to TRBJ2-7; possible D gene TRBD2, 6 bases. The germline V gene encodes CDR1 KGHSH and CDR2 LQKENI. V dropped 10 bases and J dropped 0 bases, with 28 bases sitting between them. This CDR3 is built from 18 residues. The CDR3 loop is CATSGVDGDRKSSYEQYF. As DNA, the CDR3 is TGTGCCACCTCGGGGGTTGACGGGGACCGGAAGAGCTCCTACGAGCAGTACTTC.

The chain combines TRBV29-1 with TRBJ2-1, with 7 bases that match TRBD1. This CDR3 spans 14 amino acids. V shed 8 bases, J shed 4 bases, and the junction held 11 bases outside the gene matches. In germline, CDR1 is SQVTM, CDR2 ANQGSEA. The CDR3 reads CSSSRQGLYNEQFF. DNA of the CDR3: TGCAGCTCTTCCCGACAGGGCCTTTACAATGAGCAGTTCTTC.

This chain joins TRBV27 and TRBJ2-5, with D hard to call. CDR1 is MNHEY, CDR2 SMNVEV, per germline (reference sequence). Between the trimmed V and J ends, which lost 2 bases and 5 bases, there was a span of 9 bases. This CDR3 contains 13 residues. The CDR3, as DNA: TGTGCCAGCAGTTTAGACGGTTTGGAGACCCAGTACTTC. Protein product: CASSLDGLETQYF.

A note on this clonotype: Its ends do not fully match the called genes, so a read error is possible. The gene calls are TRBV12-3 or TRBV12-4 and TRBJ2-7; D is perhaps TRBD2 (6 bases). CDR3 size: 15 residues. CDR3 in DNA: TGTGCCAGCAGTAGTCCAGGGAGGCCCTCCTACGAGCGGTACTTC. Translating gives CASSSPGRPSYERYF.

For the CDR3, the DNA is TGTGCCAGCAGTCGAGGGACAGGCCCGAACACTGAAGCTTTCTTT. Its protein product is CASSRGTGPNTEAFF. The rearrangement joins TRBV27 to TRBJ1-1, with TRBD1 matching over 8 bases. Germline CDR1 reads MNHEY; CDR2 reads SMNVEV (reference sequence). CDR3 length equals 15 residues. V gave up 5 bases and J gave up 1 base; unmatched junction bases: 6.

The V gene is TRBV6-1, the J gene TRBJ1-2, with TRBD1 matching 8 bases. V shed 3 bases, J shed 4 bases, and the junction held 10 bases outside the gene matches. Germline V gene data show CDR1 as MNHNS and CDR2 as SASEGT. The CDR3 contains 16 residues. CDR3: CASSDDRGGYPYGYTF. DNA of the CDR3: TGTGCCAGCAGTGACGACAGGGGCGGATATCCCTATGGCTACACCTTC.

The DNA of the CDR3 is TGCGCCAGCAGCTGGCCTTTAGCGGGAGGGACAGATACGCAGTATTTT. It specifies CASSWPLAGGTDTQYF. The chain employs TRBV5-1 and TRBJ2-3; 11 bases fit TRBD2. Germline CDR1 SGHRS, CDR2 YFSETQ. V gave up 3 bases and J gave up 3 bases; unmatched junction bases: 6. This CDR3 comprises 16 residues.

As concerns this clonotype: A read error may produce the germline difference seen at one junction end. The DNA of the CDR3 is TGTGCCAGCAGCCCAGTGGGGGACAGGCTTAGCAATGAGCGGTTCTTC. The encoded protein is CASSPVGDRLSNERFF. The chain uses TRBV7-8 and TRBJ2-1; 8 bases fit TRBD1. Germline-derived CDR1 and CDR2 are SGHVS and FQNEAQ. This CDR3 contains 16 residues. Looking up the rest from reference TRBV7-8 and TRBJ2-1 gives the full variable domain: GAGVSQSPRYKVAKRGQDVALRCDPISGHVSLFWYQQALGQGPEFLTYFQNEAQLDKSGLPSDRFFAERPEGSVSTLKIQRTQQEDSAVYLCASSPVGDRLSNERFFGPGTRLTVL.

The V gene is TRBV27, the J gene TRBJ2-7, with D possibly matching TRBD2 (7 bases). Germline CDR1 and CDR2: MNHEY and SMNVEV (reference sequence). V lost 6 bases and J lost 6, with 15 bases in between. The CDR3 covers 13 residues. CDR3 protein: CASRWGGASEQYF. In DNA form, the CDR3 reads TGTGCCAGCAGGTGGGGGGGGGCCTCCGAGCAGTACTTC.

This sequence joins TRBV27 and TRBJ1-4; 9 bases are shared with TRBD1. The CDR3 runs to 14 residues. With 6 bases clipped from V and 7 bases from J, the junction kept 6 bases outside the gene matches. The germline gives CDR1 MNHEY, CDR2 SMNVEV (reference sequence). The CDR3 nucleotides read TGTGCCAGCAGACATACAGGGGGCGGTGAAAAACTGTTTTTT. Translated: CASRHTGGGEKLFF. Complete variable domain (other parts from reference TRBV27 and TRBJ1-4): EAQVTQNPRYLITVTGKKLTVTCSQNMNHEYMSWYRQDPGLGLRQIYYSMNVEVTDKGDVPEGYKVSRKEKRNFPLILESPSPNQTSLYFCASRHTGGGEKLFFGSGTQLSVL.

The chain carries TRBV5-1 and TRBJ2-1; unclear D gene. The CDR3 length is 13 residues. V was pared by 4 bases and J by 4 bases, with 9 bases between. Germline CDR1 SGHRS, CDR2 YFSETQ. Here the CDR3 reads CASSEASYNEQFF. For the CDR3, the DNA is TGCGCCAGCAGCGAGGCATCTTACAATGAGCAGTTCTTC.

The chain is built from TRBV3-1 and TRBJ2-7; D might be TRBD1 or TRBD2, each matching 5 bases. V gave up 4 bases and J gave up 0 bases, with 16 bases separating them. This CDR3 has 16 amino acids. Germline loops: CDR1 LGHDT, CDR2 YNNKEL (reference sequence). CDR3 DNA sequence: TGTGCCAGCAGCCCAAGAAGGGACGCGAGCTCCTACGAGCAGTACTTC. This encodes CASSPRRDASSYEQYF.

This chain joins TRBV28 and TRBJ2-7; 7 bases agree with TRBD2. V shed 4 bases and J 4 bases; nucleotides not matched to a gene: 10. The CDR3 consists of 15 residues. CDR1 and CDR2 (germline): MDHEN, SYDVKM. The CDR3 is CASSSSTSADYEQYF. The CDR3 nucleotides are TGTGCCAGCAGTTCCTCAACTAGCGCGGATTACGAGCAGTACTTC.

The chain joins TRBV15 to TRBJ2-5, with D unclear. The germline V and J ends were trimmed by 3 bases and 2 bases, with 7 bases remaining between them. The germline V gene has CDR1 LNHNV and CDR2 YYDKDF (reference sequence). CDR3 length equals 13 residues. CDR3 sequence reads: CATSRELQETQYF. DNA of the CDR3: TGTGCCACCAGCAGGGAACTACAAGAGACCCAGTACTTC. Together with reference TRBV15 and TRBJ2-5, the CDR3 gives the full variable domain: DAMVIQNPRYQVTQFGKPVTLSCSQTLNHNVMYWYQQKSSQAPKLLFHYYDKDFNNEADTPDNFQSRRPNTSFCFLDIRSPGLGDTAMYLCATSRELQETQYFGPGTRLLVL.

This clonotype was recorded only once. The chain couples TRBV7-9 to TRBJ1-2, with TRBD1 matching over 7 bases. Trimming at V came to 5 bases and at J to 5 bases, leaving 11 bases not matched to a gene. CDR3 length equals 15 residues. The V gene's germline CDR1 is SEHNR and CDR2 FQNEAQ (reference sequence). The CDR3 here is CASSLRDRLRYGYTF. CDR3 nucleotide sequence: TGTGCCAGCAGCCTCCGGGACAGACTCCGGTATGGCTACACCTTC. The full variable domain, its missing parts supplied by reference TRBV7-9 and TRBJ1-2, is DTGVSQNPRHKITKRGQNVTFRCDPISEHNRLYWYRQTLGQGPEFLTYFQNEAQLEKSRLLSDRFSAERPKGSFSTLEIQRTEQGDSAMYLCASSLRDRLRYGYTFGSGTRLTVV.

V usage is TRBV28 and J usage is TRBJ1-5; TRBD1 might be the D (6 bases). The CDR3 sequence is 12 residues long. Trimming pared 10 bases from V and 4 bases from J, leaving 11 bases between. The germline gives CDR1 MDHEN, CDR2 SYDVKM. The CDR3 loop reads CATRTGNQPQHF. The DNA for the CDR3 is TGTGCCACCCGAACAGGGAATCAGCCCCAGCATTTT.

The gene calls are TRBV7-9 and TRBJ2-1; D may be TRBD1 or TRBD2 (6 bases each). The V gene's germline CDR1 is SEHNR and CDR2 FQNEAQ (reference sequence). V was shortened by 7 bases and J by 9 bases, with 16 bases between the two germline ends. The CDR3 length is 13 residues. In DNA, the CDR3 is TGTGCCAGCAAAGGAGGGGGAGGACCTGAGCAGTTCTTC. Translation: CASKGGGGPEQFF. Based on the CDR3 plus reference TRBV7-9 and TRBJ2-1, the full variable domain is DTGVSQNPRHKITKRGQNVTFRCDPISEHNRLYWYRQTLGQGPEFLTYFQNEAQLEKSRLLSDRFSAERPKGSFSTLEIQRTEQGDSAMYLCASKGGGGPEQFFGPGTRLTVL.

The chain has TRBV7-9 and TRBJ2-7; 10 bases align to TRBD2. The CDR3 has 15 residues. Germline V lookup: CDR1 SEHNR, CDR2 FQNEAQ (reference sequence). Unmatched junction bases numbered 8, after V lost 5 bases and J lost 4 bases. As DNA, the CDR3 is TGTGCCAGCAGCAACCTCGGAGCGGGAGGGTACGAGCAGTACTTC. This codes for CASSNLGAGGYEQYF.

The chain combines TRBV7-9 with TRBJ2-3; tentatively, D is TRBD2 (6 bases). The CDR3 spans 16 residues. CDR1 SEHNR and CDR2 FQNEAQ come from the germline V gene (reference sequence). With 5 bases removed from V and 2 bases from J, the gap between germline ends came to 17 bases. CDR3 in amino acids: CASSPAEGTYTDTQYF. CDR3 bases: TGTGCCAGCAGCCCTGCCGAGGGGACTTACACAGATACGCAGTATTTT.

This chain uses TRBV28 with TRBJ1-2; no clear D. The CDR3 has 14 amino acids. V was cut by 2 bases and J by 6 bases, with 13 bases left in between. Germline loops: CDR1 MDHEN, CDR2 SYDVKM. CDR3 coding DNA: TGTGCCAGCAGTTTACCCCGCGGCCTTGATGGCTACACCTTC. It is translated as CASSLPRGLDGYTF.

The chain is built from TRBV15 and TRBJ2-7; the D is unclear. Trimming left V 5 bases short and J 3 bases short, with 17 bases between. This CDR3 region has 15 residues. Germline CDR1 is LNHNV and CDR2 is YYDKDF (reference sequence). CDR3 sequence reads: CATSERPYGIYEQYF. The DNA of the CDR3 is TGTGCCACCAGCGAGAGACCATATGGGATCTACGAGCAGTACTTC.

The V call is TRBV20-1, the J call TRBJ2-2, with TRBD2 matching 8 bases. This CDR3 is built from 15 residues. CDR1 is DFQATT, CDR2 SNEGSKA, per germline (reference sequence). J was trimmed by 3 bases and V by 3 bases; bases with no gene match: 6. This CDR3 is CSARGTRLDTGELFF. The CDR3 region has the DNA TGCAGTGCTAGGGGGACTAGGCTTGACACCGGGGAGCTGTTTTTT.

V gene TRBV7-9 combines with J gene TRBJ1-5; possible D gene TRBD1, 5 bases. Germline values: CDR1 SEHNR, CDR2 FQNEAQ (reference sequence). V lost 1 base to trimming and J lost 7 bases, with 17 bases between them. This CDR3 has 16 residues. The CDR3 region has the DNA TGTGCCAGCAGCTTAGGGCTGGGGGGAGATGGACAGCCCCAGCATTTT. Its translation is CASSLGLGGDGQPQHF.

This rearrangement joins TRBV5-1 to TRBJ2-3; tentative D call: TRBD1 (6 bases). Germline lookup yields CDR1 SGHRS and CDR2 YFSETQ. Trimming shortened V by 6 bases and J by 2 bases, and 13 bases separated the two germline ends. The CDR3 covers 14 residues. This CDR3 reads CASTPQGNTDTQYF. The CDR3 region has the DNA TGCGCCAGCACCCCACAGGGAAACACAGATACGCAGTATTTT.